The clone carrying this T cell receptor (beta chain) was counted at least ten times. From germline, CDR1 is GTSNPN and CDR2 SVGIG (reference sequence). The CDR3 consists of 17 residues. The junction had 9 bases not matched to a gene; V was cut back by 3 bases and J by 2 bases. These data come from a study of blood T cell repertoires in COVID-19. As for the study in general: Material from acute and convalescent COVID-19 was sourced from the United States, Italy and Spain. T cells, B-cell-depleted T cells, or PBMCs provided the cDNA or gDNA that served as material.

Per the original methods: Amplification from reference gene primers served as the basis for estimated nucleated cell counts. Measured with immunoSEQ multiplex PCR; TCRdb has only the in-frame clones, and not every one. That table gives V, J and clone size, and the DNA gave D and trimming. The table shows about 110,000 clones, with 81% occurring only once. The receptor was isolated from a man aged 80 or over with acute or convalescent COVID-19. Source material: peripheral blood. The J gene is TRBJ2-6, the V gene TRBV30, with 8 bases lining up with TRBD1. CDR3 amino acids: CAWSRTGIPTGANVLTF. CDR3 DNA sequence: TGTGCCTGGAGCCGGACAGGGATTCCTACTGGGGCCAACGTCCTGACTTTC. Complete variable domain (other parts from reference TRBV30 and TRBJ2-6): SQTIHQWPATLVQPVGSPLSLECTVEGTSNPNLYWYRQAAGRGLQLLFYSVGIGQISSEVPQNLSASRPQDRQFILSSKKLLLSDSGFYLCAWSRTGIPTGANVLTFGAGSRLTVL.